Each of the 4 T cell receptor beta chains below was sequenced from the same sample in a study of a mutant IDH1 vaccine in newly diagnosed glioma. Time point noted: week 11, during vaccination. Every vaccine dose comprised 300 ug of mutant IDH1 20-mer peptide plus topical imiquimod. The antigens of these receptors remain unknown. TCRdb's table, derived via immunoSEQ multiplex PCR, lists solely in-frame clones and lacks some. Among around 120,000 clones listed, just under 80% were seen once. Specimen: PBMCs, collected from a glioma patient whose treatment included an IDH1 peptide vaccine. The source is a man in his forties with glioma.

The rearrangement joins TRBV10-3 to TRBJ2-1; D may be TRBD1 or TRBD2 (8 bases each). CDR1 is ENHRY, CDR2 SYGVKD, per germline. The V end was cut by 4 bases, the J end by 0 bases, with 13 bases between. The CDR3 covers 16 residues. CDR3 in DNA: TGTGCCATCAGTGGGACAGGGACTAGCTCCTACAATGAGCAGTTCTTC. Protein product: CAISGTGTSSYNEQFF.

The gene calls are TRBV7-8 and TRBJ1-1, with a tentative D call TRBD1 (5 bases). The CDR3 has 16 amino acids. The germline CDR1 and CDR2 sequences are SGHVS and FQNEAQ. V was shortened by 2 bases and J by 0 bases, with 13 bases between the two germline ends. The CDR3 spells CASSLLSRVMNTEAFF. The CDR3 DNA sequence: TGTGCCAGCAGCTTATTGTCCAGGGTAATGAACACTGAAGCTTTCTTT.

CDR3 nucleotides: TGTGCCAGCAGCCACGGGACAGATAATGAAAAACTGTTTTTT. Translated: CASSHGTDNEKLFF. The chain has TRBV5-5 and TRBJ1-4, with 7 positions matching TRBD1. The CDR3 is 14 amino acids. Losses at the gene ends were 4 bases for V and 4 bases for J; bases not matched to a gene: 4. From germline, CDR1 is SGHKS and CDR2 YYEKEE (reference sequence).

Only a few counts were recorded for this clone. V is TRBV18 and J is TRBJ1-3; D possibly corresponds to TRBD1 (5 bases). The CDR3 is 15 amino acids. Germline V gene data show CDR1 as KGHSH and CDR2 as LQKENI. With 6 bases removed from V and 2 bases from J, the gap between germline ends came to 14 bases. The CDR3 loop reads CASSPDSTAGNTIYF. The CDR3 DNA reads TGTGCCAGCTCCCCAGACTCGACAGCTGGAAACACCATATATTTT.